One and the same sample provided the 18 T cell receptor beta chains below, sequenced in a study of blood T cells in healthy people across ages. Then a second PCR, running about 7 to 11 cycles, was carried out with a sample-barcoded 5' primer and a J-beta primer mix. TCRdb reanalysed the 5' RACE reads using MiXCR and keeps one entry per CDR3 protein. In the table there are around 1,000,000 distinct CDR3 sequences, 20% to 25% of which are singletons. This sample was shared with a second study, whose subject was T cells of mothers and their children.

Input material: blood. These TCRs come from a girl aged 2-9 years in good health.

J is TRBJ2-1 and V is TRBV28; 7 bases fit TRBD1. After removal of 5 bases from V and 3 bases from J, the junction contained 7 bases not matched to a gene. The CDR3 length is 15 residues. CDR1 and CDR2 (germline): MDHEN, SYDVKM. CDR3 nucleotides: TGTGCCAGCAGTCCTCGACAGGGAGTCTACAATGAGCAGTTCTTC. Translated, it gives CASSPRQGVYNEQFF.

V usage is TRBV5-1 and J usage is TRBJ2-3; no firm D call. Trimming took off 4 bases at V and 4 bases at J, with 10 bases between the two ends. Germline V gene lookup returns CDR1 SGHRS and CDR2 YFSETQ. The CDR3 has 13 residues. CDR3: CASSMASPDTQYF. The CDR3 DNA reads as TGCGCCAGCAGCATGGCGTCTCCAGATACGCAGTATTTT. The full variable domain, in which reference TRBV5-1 and TRBJ2-3 provide the parts outside the CDR3, is KAGVTQTPRYLIKTRGQQVTLSCSPISGHRSVSWYQQTPGQGLQFLFEYFSETQRNKGNFPGRFSGRQFSNSRSEMNVSTLELGDSALYLCASSMASPDTQYFGPGTRLTVL.

This clonotype was seen a handful of times. The CDR3 DNA reads as TGTGCCAGCAGCGCCGAGGGACTAGCTGGCGATGAGCAGTTCTTC. It codes for CASSAEGLAGDEQFF. This rearrangement joins TRBV9 to TRBJ2-5; TRBD2 matches 9 bases. TRBJ2-1 matches the DNA end more closely, so the J call is doubtful. The CDR3 totals 15 residues. Germline V lookup: CDR1 SGDLS, CDR2 YYNGEE.

This clonotype was picked up a small number of times. J is TRBJ2-1 and V is TRBV7-8, with 11 bases matching TRBD2. Germline trimming cut 2 bases from V and 7 bases from J; bases unmatched to any gene: 7. Germline lookup yields CDR1 SGHVS and CDR2 FQNEAQ. The CDR3 loop spans 16 amino acids. The DNA for the CDR3 is TGTGCCAGCAGCTTACTTCTTAGCGGGAGGGTTAATGAGCAGTTCTTC. This codes for CASSLLLSGRVNEQFF.

The chain is built from TRBV3-1 and TRBJ2-5, with D tentatively TRBD2 (5 bases). Near its end, the DNA agrees better with TRBJ2-1, so the J call may be wrong. Germline V gives CDR1 LGHDT, CDR2 YNNKEL (reference sequence). There are 16 residues in the CDR3. As DNA, the CDR3 is TGTGCCAGCAGCCAAGAAGCAGCGGAAATATACAATGAGCAGTTCTTC. Translated: CASSQEAAEIYNEQFF.

Turning to this clonotype: The junction departs from germline at one end; a sequencing error may be responsible. This chain links TRBV28 with TRBJ1-2; D perhaps matches TRBD1 (6 bases). The length of the CDR3 is 16 residues. The germline V gene encodes CDR1 MDHEN and CDR2 SYDVKM. As DNA, the CDR3 is TGTGCCAGCAGTTCCCTACAGGGCCCAGCTAACTATGGCTACGCCTTC. Protein: CASSSLQGPANYGYAF.

This clonotype was observed once. This chain connects TRBV10-3 to TRBJ1-2; D uncertain. The CDR3 runs 16 residues. Germline CDR1 ENHRY, CDR2 SYGVKD. Trimming cost V 1 base and J 4 bases, with 16 bases left between them. The DNA of the CDR3 is TGTGCCATCAGTGAGTGGGATCCAAACCAACCCTATGGCTACACCTTC. Amino acids: CAISEWDPNQPYGYTF.

This clonotype was seen at least ten times. The CDR3 is CASSYVTFHYEQYF. DNA for the CDR3: TGTGCCAGCAGTTATGTGACTTTTCACTACGAGCAGTACTTC. The chain has TRBV6-6 and TRBJ2-5, with no clear D. The J call is doubtful: the DNA matches TRBJ2-7 better. Germline CDR1 MNHNY, CDR2 SVGAGI (reference sequence). The CDR3 extends over 14 amino acids.

The chain joins TRBV10-3 to TRBJ2-1, with D perhaps matching TRBD1 or TRBD2 (5 bases each). This CDR3 comprises 16 residues. CDR1 is ENHRY, CDR2 SYGVKD, per germline. The V end lost 7 bases, the J end lost 3 bases, and 19 bases lay between the germline ends. This CDR3 reads CAIMGGQGVLYNEQFF. The DNA for the CDR3 is TGTGCCATCATGGGTGGGCAGGGAGTCCTCTACAATGAGCAGTTCTTC.

This clonotype was detected a few times. The rearrangement uses TRBV5-1 and TRBJ1-2; D possibly corresponds to TRBD1 (6 bases). This CDR3 has 15 amino acids. Germline values: CDR1 SGHRS, CDR2 YFSETQ. With 3 bases removed from V and 8 bases from J, the gap between germline ends came to 20 bases. The CDR3 nucleotides read TGCGCCAGCAGCTACCGGACAGTTACAGACGACGGCTACACCTTC. This gives the protein CASSYRTVTDDGYTF.

The V and J genes are TRBV28 and TRBJ2-5; maybe TRBD2 (7 bases). Germline assignment: CDR1 MDHEN and CDR2 SYDVKM. V was shortened by 4 bases and J by 5 bases, with 20 bases between the two germline ends. This CDR3 has 16 residues. CDR3 DNA sequence: TGTGCCAGCAGTTCCCTACTTACAGGGAGGGGGGAGACCCAGTACTTC. The encoded protein is CASSSLLTGRGETQYF.

The genes are TRBV6-5 and TRBJ2-1, with 9 bases aligning to TRBD2. This CDR3 spans 15 amino acids. V was pared by 4 bases and J by 5 bases, with 6 bases of the junction left unmatched. Germline CDR1 reads MNHEY; CDR2 reads SVGAGI. CDR3 bases: TGTGCCAGCAGTTGGAGACTAGCGGAAAACAATGAGCAGTTCTTC. Its protein is CASSWRLAENNEQFF.

DNA of the CDR3: TGTGCCAGCAGTGCATGGCTTTACTCTGGAAACACCATATATTTT. It translates to CASSAWLYSGNTIYF. J is TRBJ1-3 and V is TRBV2; D remains unclear. Germline assignment: CDR1 SNHLY and CDR2 FYNNEI. CDR3 size: 15 residues. Deletions cut 4 bases from V and 0 bases from J, with 10 bases between.

The V gene is TRBV20-1, the J gene TRBJ1-3; 8 nucleotides agree with TRBD1. Germline V lookup: CDR1 DFQATT, CDR2 SNEGSKA (reference sequence). The V and J ends lost 3 bases and 0 bases, in that order; junction bases with no gene match: 4. The CDR3 is 15 amino acids. As DNA, the CDR3 is TGCAGTGCTAGGGCGGGACAGGTCTCTGGAAACACCATATATTTT. Translation: CSARAGQVSGNTIYF.

The chain combines TRBV29-1 with TRBJ1-4, with 7 bases matching TRBD1. The CDR3 length is 15 residues. V was pared by 6 bases and J by 0 bases, with 7 bases of the junction left unmatched. Germline assignment: CDR1 SQVTM and CDR2 ANQGSEA. The CDR3 DNA reads as TGCAGCGTATACGGGACAGCGACAACTAATGAAAAACTGTTTTTT. Protein sequence: CSVYGTATTNEKLFF.

This clonotype was recorded a few times. The V and J genes are TRBV29-1 and TRBJ2-1; 15 bases fit TRBD2. The V and J ends lost 2 bases and 5 bases, in that order; junction bases with no gene match: 7. The CDR3 has 17 amino acids. Germline V CDR1 and CDR2: SQVTM, ANQGSEA. Here the CDR3 reads CSVEPGLAGGTHNEQFF. CDR3 sequence (DNA): TGCAGCGTTGAACCGGGACTAGCGGGAGGAACTCACAATGAGCAGTTCTTC.

This clonotype was recorded a few times. J is TRBJ1-3 and V is TRBV6-1; TRBD1 matches 7 bases. The V segment lost 6 bases and the J segment 0 bases; nucleotides outside the gene matches: 11. CDR3 length equals 17 residues. The V gene's germline CDR1 is MNHNS and CDR2 SASEGT. The CDR3 reads CASSLFYRDSSGNTIYF. CDR3 DNA: TGTGCCAGCAGCCTTTTCTATAGGGACAGCTCTGGAAACACCATATATTTT.

This clonotype was detected a few times. The V and J genes are TRBV6-5 and TRBJ1-6, with a weak D call TRBD1 (5 bases). Trimming took 5 bases from V and 11 from J, leaving 13 bases between them. This CDR3 is 13 amino acids long. Germline V gives CDR1 MNHEY, CDR2 SVGAGI. This chain's CDR3 is CASSPGTGAPLHF. In DNA, the CDR3 is TGTGCCAGCAGTCCAGGGACGGGGGCACCCCTCCACTTT.